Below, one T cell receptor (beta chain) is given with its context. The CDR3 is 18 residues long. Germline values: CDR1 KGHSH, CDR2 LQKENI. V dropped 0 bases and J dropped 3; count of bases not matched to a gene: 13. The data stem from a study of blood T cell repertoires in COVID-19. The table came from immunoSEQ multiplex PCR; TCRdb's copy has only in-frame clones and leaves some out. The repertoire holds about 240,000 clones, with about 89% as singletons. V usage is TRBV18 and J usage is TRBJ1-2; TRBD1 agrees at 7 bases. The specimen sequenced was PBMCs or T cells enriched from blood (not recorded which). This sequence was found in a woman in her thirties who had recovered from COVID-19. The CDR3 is CASSPPWQGVFSDYGYTF. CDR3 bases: TGTGCCAGCTCACCACCCTGGCAGGGGGTGTTTAGTGACTATGGCTACACCTTC. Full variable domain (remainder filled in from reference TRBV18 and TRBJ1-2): NAGVMQNPRHLVRRRGQEARLRCSPMKGHSHVYWYRQLPEEGLKFMVYLQKENIIDESGMPKERFSAEFPKEGPSILRIQQVVRGDSAAYFCASSPPWQGVFSDYGYTFGSGTRLTVV.